The clone carrying this TCR beta chain was seen a single time. The entry originates in a study of control samples from healthy donors and cancer patients. Only in-frame clones appear in the TCRdb table, and some are missing; sequencing was by immunoSEQ multiplex PCR. Of over 150,000 clones in the sample, around 92% were seen once. In germline, CDR1 is MNHEY, CDR2 SVGEGT. The ends were cut back, 6 bases at V and 2 bases at J, with 20 bases in the middle. CDR3 size: 16 residues. The clonotype was recovered from a woman aged 40 to 50 in good health. What was sequenced was blood. The chain has TRBV6-2 or TRBV6-3 and TRBJ2-7, with unresolved D. CDR3 region: CASSPALPSYAYEQYF. The CDR3 coding sequence is TGTGCCAGCAGCCCTGCCCTACCGTCTTATGCCTACGAGCAGTACTTC.